Sequencing of this T cell receptor (beta chain) was carried out in a study of blood T cell repertoires in COVID-19 (dated by TCRdb to the early 2020s). Background on the whole study: Samples covering the acute and convalescent phases of COVID-19 were provided by collaborators in the United States, Italy and Spain. The samples were drawn from the first 160 participants of the ongoing ImmuneRACE study and from 950 to 1,500 subjects provided by 6 global collaborators. Nearly every sample came with metadata listing a de-identified subject ID, COVID-19 status, age in years and sex. Subjects who had been exposed to COVID-19, were actively infected with it, or had recovered from it provided the deeply sampled blood TCRbeta repertoires that made up the dataset. Where HLA class I and class II types were available, the types were taken from metadata supplied by the sample provider, not from assay-based typing. The repertoires were released in a freely available public database meant as a resource for research on the immune response to SARS-CoV-2. The prospective study material was composed of cDNA or gDNA derived from T cells, B-cell-depleted T cells, or PBMCs.

The germline V gene yields MNHEY for CDR1 and SVGEGT for CDR2. V trim: 2 bases; J trim: 5 bases; unmatched bases: 8. Counted from cysteine to phenylalanine, this CDR3 has 15 amino acids. Just CDR3 DNA is preserved here, 45 bases in frame from base 1. TCRbeta CDR3 regions were amplified from genomic DNA using the immunoSEQ Assay, a bias-controlled multiplex PCR. Per the original workflow: Nucleated cell counts per sample were estimated from amplification of reference gene primers within the assay. To quantify the absolute abundance of each unique TCRbeta CDR3 rearrangement, sequence reads were collapsed and filtered. For each sample, productive Simpson clonality was calculated as the square root of Simpson's diversity index across productive rearrangements. This is the immuneACCESS table as TCRdb keeps it, with only in-frame sequences that have V and J called. A part of the clones is gone; compared with another copy, unresolved V genes explain less than half, and the rest is unexplained. The V and J calls and clone size come from that table; D and trimming were worked out from the DNA. The sample table contains 200,000 to 250,000 clones; only one count was recorded for about 85% of them. Of the sample, under 3% falls within the top ten clones.

Enrolling through a virtual design, the prospective study's participants ranged in age from roughly 18 to 89 years and lived across roughly 23 United States geographic areas. In the prospective study, cohorts were assigned on the basis of participant-reported clinical history obtained from a screening survey and a study questionnaire. Recovered participants in ImmuneRACE Cohort 3 were defined by two consecutive negative NP/OP PCR tests, clearance by a healthcare professional, or resolution of symptoms. Mobile phlebotomists in the prospective study collected whole blood, serum and a nasopharyngeal or oropharyngeal swab from every participant. Prospective study participants could optionally give additional blood draws and questionnaires over a roughly 2-month period. Prospective study blood samples were shipped either frozen or at room temperature before DNA extraction. Of note for this clone: Its antigen remains undetermined. Base-call qualities are not available, and no considerably larger clone is one nucleotide away.

Paper-wide results and their limitations: Clinical and demographic metadata were provided uncurated, with the amount varying by source and participant.

What was sequenced was PBMCs or T cells enriched from blood (not recorded which). This clonotype was obtained from a woman aged 25 to 45 who had recovered from COVID-19. The rearrangement joined TRBV6-2 or TRBV6-3 to TRBJ2-5; TRBD1 lines up with 7 middle nucleotides. In nucleotides, the sequence is TGTGCCAGCAGTTACCCCACAGGGGTAGGGGAGACCCAGTACTTC. It translates to CASSYPTGVGETQYF.